Listed here are 19 T cell receptor beta chains from one sample, sequenced in a study of T cell changes during pregnancy in multiple sclerosis. Repertoires were generated with immunoSEQ multiplex PCR, while TCRdb's copy carries only in-frame clones and drops some. The sample records about 15,000 clones, around 95% being singletons. The sequenced sample was peripheral blood, obtained in the third trimester of pregnancy. The receptors come from a female donor with multiple sclerosis, enrolled in a pregnancy study.

The chain is built from TRBV11-2 and TRBJ2-7, with D possibly matching TRBD2 (5 bases). The CDR3 has 15 residues. Germline lookup yields CDR1 SGHAT and CDR2 FQNNGV. Trimming left V 1 base short and J 3 bases short, with 13 bases between. The CDR3 reads CASSLAPSPVYEQYF. The CDR3 bases are TGTGCCAGCAGCTTAGCGCCTAGCCCCGTCTACGAGCAGTACTTC.

CDR3: CASSWGTQNNEQFF. CDR3 nucleotide sequence: TGCGCCAGCAGCTGGGGGACTCAGAACAATGAGCAGTTCTTC. This chain connects TRBV5-1 to TRBJ2-1, with D perhaps TRBD2 (6 bases). CDR1 SGHRS and CDR2 YFSETQ come from the germline V gene. The V gene lost 3 bases and the J gene lost 5 bases, with 12 bases spanning the gap. This CDR3 region has 14 residues.

The gene calls are TRBV9 and TRBJ2-5, with 7 bases that match TRBD2. Germline V gene sequence: CDR1 SGDLS, CDR2 YYNGEE. This CDR3 region has 15 residues. Trimming removed 0 bases from V and 5 bases from J; junction bases left unmatched: 7. The CDR3 loop reads CASSVEYGTMETQYF. The CDR3 bases are TGTGCCAGCAGCGTAGAATATGGGACTATGGAGACCCAGTACTTC.

The gene calls are TRBV9 and TRBJ1-3; the D is unclear. CDR1 and CDR2 from the germline V gene are SGDLS and YYNGEE. The V and J ends lost 2 bases and 4 bases respectively, with 7 bases between them. The CDR3 consists of 13 residues. As DNA, the CDR3 is TGTGCCAGCAGCGTGACTTGGGGAAACACCATATATTTT. It encodes CASSVTWGNTIYF.

The rearrangement uses TRBV10-3 and TRBJ2-7, with 7 bases fitting TRBD1. Germline CDR1 and CDR2: ENHRY and SYGVKD. The CDR3 loop spans 14 amino acids. Unmatched junction bases numbered 8, after V lost 4 bases and J lost 5 bases. In nucleotides, the CDR3 is TGTGCCATCAGTGTTAGACAGGGTTCCCACGAGCAGTACTTC. It yields the protein CAISVRQGSHEQYF.

This clone was seen once. J is TRBJ2-3 and V is TRBV5-4; possible D gene TRBD2, 6 bases. Trimming stripped 2 bases from V and 1 base from J, with 11 bases between. CDR3 length: 15 amino acids. Germline-derived CDR1 and CDR2 are SGHNT and YYREEE (reference sequence). CDR3 bases: TGTGCCAGCAGCTTTAATCCGGGGGGCACAGATACGCAGTATTTT. It yields the protein CASSFNPGGTDTQYF. Supplemented by reference TRBV5-4 and TRBJ2-3, the full variable domain reads ETGVTQSPTHLIKTRGQQVTLRCSSQSGHNTVSWYQQALGQGPQFIFQYYREEENGRGNFPPRFSGLQFPNYSSELNVNALELDDSALYLCASSFNPGGTDTQYFGPGTRLTVL.

The J gene is TRBJ2-7, the V gene TRBV7-8; 8 bases align to TRBD2. The CDR3 totals 17 residues. The J segment lost 1 base and the V segment lost 4 bases, leaving 12 bases of the junction unmatched. Germline lookup yields CDR1 SGHVS and CDR2 FQNEAQ. CDR3 DNA sequence: TGTGCCAGCAGCTCACGAACGACTAGCGCGAATTCCTACGAGCAGTACTTC. It translates to CASSSRTTSANSYEQYF. Using reference TRBV7-8 and TRBJ2-7 for the parts outside the CDR3, the full variable domain is GAGVSQSPRYKVAKRGQDVALRCDPISGHVSLFWYQQALGQGPEFLTYFQNEAQLDKSGLPSDRFFAERPEGSVSTLKIQRTQQEDSAVYLCASSSRTTSANSYEQYFGPGTRLTVT.

CDR3 bases: TGTGCCACCAGCAGAGATCGGGTTGCCGGGGAGCTGTTTTTT. This encodes CATSRDRVAGELFF. The chain carries TRBV15 and TRBJ2-2; D gene ambiguous. The CDR3 covers 14 residues. Germline assignment: CDR1 LNHNV and CDR2 YYDKDF (reference sequence). Deletions cut 0 bases from V and 6 bases from J, with 8 bases between.

This chain links TRBV20-1 with TRBJ1-1; D gene unclear. CDR3 length: 11 residues. V lost 5 bases to trimming and J lost 5 bases, with 9 bases between them. The V gene's germline CDR1 is DFQATT and CDR2 SNEGSKA (reference sequence). CDR3 DNA: TGCAGTGCTCGGGAGGAAACTGAAGCTTTCTTT. Protein product: CSAREETEAFF.

V and J are TRBV7-8 and TRBJ2-5, with D perhaps TRBD1 (5 bases). Germline CDR1 reads SGHVS; CDR2 reads FQNEAQ. V was trimmed by 6 bases and J by 1 base, leaving 12 bases between them. The CDR3 is 14 residues long. The CDR3 region has the DNA TGTGCCAGCAGGCGGCCAGGGATCCAAGAGACCCAGTACTTC. As protein: CASRRPGIQETQYF.

The genes are TRBV13 and TRBJ2-1; the match to TRBD1 covers 7 bases. This CDR3 region has 15 residues. CDR1 is PRHDT and CDR2 is FYEKMQ in the germline V gene (reference sequence). J was trimmed by 2 bases and V by 4 bases; bases with no gene match: 5. CDR3 in amino acids: CASSSPGTAYNEQFF. The CDR3 DNA follows: TGTGCCAGCAGCTCACCCGGGACAGCCTACAATGAGCAGTTCTTC.

The chain is built from TRBV19 and TRBJ1-2, with D perhaps matching TRBD1 (5 bases). CDR1 and CDR2 from the germline V gene are LNHDA and SQIVND (reference sequence). Trimming took off 3 bases at V and 4 bases at J, with 15 bases between the two ends. The CDR3 is 15 amino acids. The DNA of the CDR3 is TGTGCCAGTAGTATCACCAGGGAGGATCCCTATGGCTACACCTTC. It encodes CASSITREDPYGYTF.

The table lists this clone with a count of one. This chain uses TRBV5-1 with TRBJ2-7; 11 nucleotides agree with TRBD2. V shed 7 bases and J 2 bases; nucleotides not matched to a gene: 5. Germline CDR1 SGHRS, CDR2 YFSETQ. The CDR3 totals 14 residues. In DNA, the CDR3 is TGCGCCAGCCAGGGGACTAGCGGTACCTACGAGCAGTACTTC. Encoded protein: CASQGTSGTYEQYF.

The CDR3 nucleotides read TGTGCCAGCAGTTACTCGATTCAGGGGATGGGAAACACCATATATTTT. It yields the protein CASSYSIQGMGNTIYF. The J gene is TRBJ1-3, the V gene TRBV6-6; a possible D gene is TRBD1 (6 bases). The V gene lost 0 bases and the J gene lost 4 bases, with 13 bases spanning the gap. The length of the CDR3 is 16 residues. Germline-derived CDR1 and CDR2 are MNHNY and SVGAGI (reference sequence).

The rearrangement joins TRBV4-1 to TRBJ1-2; D unresolved. There are 13 residues in the CDR3. The germline V gene has CDR1 MGHRA and CDR2 YSYEKL. V lost 4 bases, J lost 1 base, and 7 bases lay in between. Here the CDR3 DNA reads TGCGCCAGCAGCCCTACCCTTAACTATGGCTACACCTTC. Protein sequence: CASSPTLNYGYTF.

This sequence joins TRBV7-2 and TRBJ2-1, with 10 bases matching TRBD2. Per germline, CDR1 SGHTA and CDR2 FQGNSA. There are 14 residues in the CDR3. Losses at the gene ends were 1 base for V and 10 bases for J; bases not matched to a gene: 4. The CDR3 region is CASSLVLAGGEQFF. The CDR3 DNA follows: TGTGCCAGCAGCTTAGTTTTAGCGGGAGGCGAGCAGTTCTTC.

The chain is built from TRBV2 and TRBJ2-1, with 12 bases identical to TRBD2. V lost 8 bases to trimming and J lost 6 bases; unmatched junction nucleotides: 5. CDR1 and CDR2 from the germline V gene are SNHLY and FYNNEI. The CDR3 spans 14 residues. In DNA, the CDR3 is TGTGCCAGCGGGAGGACTAGCGGGGCCAATGAGCAGTTCTTC. This encodes CASGRTSGANEQFF.

This clone was observed a handful of times. This chain connects TRBV6-1 to TRBJ2-1; 8 nucleotides line up with TRBD1. The CDR3 runs to 15 residues. Germline V gene lookup returns CDR1 MNHNS and CDR2 SASEGT. V was clipped by 1 base and J by 8 bases; unmatched bases: 7. CDR3 loop: CASSEGGTGVDEQFF. Here the CDR3 DNA reads TGTGCCAGCAGTGAAGGAGGGACAGGTGTGGATGAGCAGTTCTTC.

This clone was seen just once. Different DNA sequences within this sample yield the same CDR3. V usage is TRBV7-9 and J usage is TRBJ1-1; D uncertain. This CDR3 contains 15 residues. Trimming shortened V by 1 base and J by 2 bases, and 11 bases separated the two germline ends. Germline V CDR1 and CDR2: SEHNR, FQNEAQ (reference sequence). The CDR3 sequence is CASSLVNGLNTEAFF. The CDR3, as DNA: TGTGCCAGCAGCTTAGTCAACGGTCTAAACACTGAAGCTTTCTTT.